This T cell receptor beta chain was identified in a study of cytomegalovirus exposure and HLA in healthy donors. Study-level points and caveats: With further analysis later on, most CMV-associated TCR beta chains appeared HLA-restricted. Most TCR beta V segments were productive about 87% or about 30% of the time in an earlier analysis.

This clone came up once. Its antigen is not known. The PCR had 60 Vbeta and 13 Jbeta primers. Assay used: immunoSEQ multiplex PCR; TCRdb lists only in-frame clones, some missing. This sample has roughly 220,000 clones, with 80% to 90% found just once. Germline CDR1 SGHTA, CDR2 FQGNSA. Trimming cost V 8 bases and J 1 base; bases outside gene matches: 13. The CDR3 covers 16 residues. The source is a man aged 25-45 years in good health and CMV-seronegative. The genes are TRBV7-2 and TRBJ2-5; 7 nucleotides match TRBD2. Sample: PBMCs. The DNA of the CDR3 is TGTGCCAGCCCGCCGGAAAAGCCTAGCGGCCAAGAGACCCAGTACTTC. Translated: CASPPEKPSGQETQYF.